This T cell receptor (beta chain) was sequenced during a study of cytomegalovirus exposure and HLA in healthy donors. 60 Vbeta and 13 Jbeta primers were used in PCR. How the authors handled the data: Some 11 million of the approximately 80 million unique TCR beta chains counted in a later analysis were shared. Assay used: immunoSEQ multiplex PCR; TCRdb lists only in-frame clones, some missing. V and J calls and clone size follow that table, whereas D and trimming were derived from the DNA. The data hold some 150,000 clones, with approximately 80% observed a single time. A word on this clone: Its antigen is still unknown.

With 5 bases clipped from V and 6 bases from J, the junction kept 18 bases outside the gene matches. This CDR3 contains 17 residues. The germline gives CDR1 SGHRS, CDR2 YFSETQ. Study findings and constraints: Earlier analysis yielded a pattern in which most TCR beta V segments were productive about 90% or about 30% of the time.

The V call is TRBV5-1, the J call TRBJ2-7; 9 positions agree with TRBD2. The sequenced sample was PBMCs. The TCR originated in a man aged 25-40 years in good health and CMV-seropositive. In nucleotides, the CDR3 is TGCGCCAGCAGTCCCCCTAGCGGGACCCTCTTGGGTGCCGAGCAGTACTTC. It specifies CASSPPSGTLLGAEQYF.